The 13 T cell receptor beta chains given below trace back to one sample, sequenced in a study of blood T cell repertoires in COVID-19. The data were produced by immunoSEQ multiplex PCR, yet TCRdb's version contains in-frame clones alone and is incomplete. This sample has around 260,000 clones, with around 90% found just once. The sequenced sample was peripheral blood. Receptors were obtained from a woman aged 55-70 years with COVID-19, enrolled during active disease.

The chain is built from TRBV18 and TRBJ1-4; 7 bases match TRBD1. Trimming cost V 3 bases and J 4 bases; bases outside gene matches: 2. The CDR3 covers 14 residues. The germline gives CDR1 KGHSH, CDR2 LQKENI. The CDR3, as DNA: TGTGCCAGCTCACCCCCAGGGGGTAATGAAAAACTGTTTTTT. Translated, it gives CASSPPGGNEKLFF. Using reference TRBV18 and TRBJ1-4 for the parts outside the CDR3, the full variable domain is NAGVMQNPRHLVRRRGQEARLRCSPMKGHSHVYWYRQLPEEGLKFMVYLQKENIIDESGMPKERFSAEFPKEGPSILRIQQVVRGDSAAYFCASSPPGGNEKLFFGSGTQLSVL.

The chain couples TRBV28 to TRBJ2-7; TRBD2 aligns across 12 bases. The CDR3 is 16 residues long. Per germline, CDR1 MDHEN and CDR2 SYDVKM. V was pared by 3 bases and J by 3 bases, with 6 bases of the junction left unmatched. The CDR3 reads CASSLGGLAGYYEQYF. The DNA for the CDR3 is TGTGCCAGCAGTTTGGGCGGACTAGCGGGGTACTACGAGCAGTACTTC.

The chain combines TRBV18 with TRBJ2-7, with a possible D match to TRBD1 (8 bases). Germline V gene lookup returns CDR1 KGHSH and CDR2 LQKENI. The V end lost 7 bases, the J end lost 5 bases, and 15 bases lay between the germline ends. The CDR3 sequence is 13 residues long. The CDR3 nucleotides read TGTGCCAGCTGGGAGGGACAGGCCAACGAGCAGTACTTC. It encodes CASWEGQANEQYF.

CDR3 sequence (DNA): TGTGCCAGCAGTGAACGGACAGCAAGCAATCAGCCCCAGCATTTT. Translating gives CASSERTASNQPQHF. This chain uses TRBV2 with TRBJ1-5, with a possible D match to TRBD1 (6 bases). CDR1 and CDR2 (germline): SNHLY, FYNNEI. The CDR3 is made up of 15 amino acids. Trimming removed 2 bases from V and 1 base from J, with 9 bases in between. Filled out from reference TRBV2 and TRBJ1-5, the complete variable domain reads EPEVTQTPSHQVTQMGQEVILRCVPISNHLYFYWYRQILGQKVEFLVSFYNNEISEKSEIFDDQFSVERPDGSNFTLKIRSTKLEDSAMYFCASSERTASNQPQHFGDGTRLSIL.

The V and J genes are TRBV30 and TRBJ1-1, with TRBD1 as a possible D gene (6 bases). V was trimmed by 1 base and J by 5 bases, leaving 11 bases between them. The CDR3 covers 13 residues. Germline V gene lookup returns CDR1 GTSNPN and CDR2 SVGIG (reference sequence). CDR3 protein: CAWSGHRETEAFF. CDR3 in DNA: TGTGCCTGGAGTGGCCACAGGGAGACTGAAGCTTTCTTT.

This clone was seen only once. The chain combines TRBV5-1 with TRBJ2-4; TRBD2 aligns across 11 bases. This CDR3 is 15 amino acids long. Per germline, CDR1 SGHRS and CDR2 YFSETQ. The ends lost 3 bases at V and 7 bases at J; junction bases unmatched: 6. CDR3 residues: CASSSLAGGTNIQYF. The CDR3 nucleotides are TGCGCCAGCAGCTCCCTAGCGGGAGGAACGAACATTCAGTACTTC.

The chain employs TRBV2 and TRBJ1-5; the match to TRBD1 covers 8 bases. Germline CDR1 SNHLY, CDR2 FYNNEI. Losses at the gene ends were 6 bases for V and 1 base for J; bases not matched to a gene: 5. The CDR3 covers 15 residues. The CDR3 region has the DNA TGTGCCAGCAGCCAGGGACAGGACAGCAATCAGCCCCAGCATTTT. As protein: CASSQGQDSNQPQHF.

V usage is TRBV6-2 or TRBV6-3 and J usage is TRBJ2-3, with a possible D match to TRBD1 (6 bases). Germline V CDR1 and CDR2: MNHEY, SVGEGT. The ends were cut back, 0 bases at V and 0 bases at J, with 16 bases in the middle. The CDR3 length is 18 residues. DNA of the CDR3: TGTGCCAGCAGTTACTCGATTGACAGGCGACATAGCACAGATACGCAGTATTTT. Its translation is CASSYSIDRRHSTDTQYF.

In this sample, this clone turned up a few times. The V and J genes are TRBV6-5 and TRBJ1-6; possibly TRBD1 for D (5 bases). Germline V gene lookup returns CDR1 MNHEY and CDR2 SVGAGI. Trimming left V 2 bases short and J 8 bases short, with 16 bases between. The CDR3 is made up of 16 amino acids. The CDR3 DNA reads as TGTGCCAGCAGTTACGGGGCTCCCTCGGTGGATTCACCCCTCCACTTT. The encoded protein is CASSYGAPSVDSPLHF.

CDR3 protein: CASSLGSDRGHTF. Written as DNA, the CDR3 is TGCGCCAGCAGCTTGGGGTCCGACAGGGGCCACACCTTC. The chain uses TRBV5-1 and TRBJ1-2, with 8 nucleotides matching TRBD1. Unmatched junction bases numbered 7, after V lost 0 bases and J lost 12 bases. The V gene's germline CDR1 is SGHRS and CDR2 YFSETQ. The CDR3 consists of 13 residues.

The chain employs TRBV30 and TRBJ2-7, with D perhaps matching TRBD1 (6 bases). In germline, CDR1 is GTSNPN, CDR2 SVGIG (reference sequence). CDR3 length: 14 residues. The V and J ends lost 2 bases and 4 bases respectively, with 15 bases between them. CDR3 coding DNA: TGTGCCTGGAGTAGCGCCCCCGGGACATACGAGCAGTACTTC. Translated: CAWSSAPGTYEQYF.

This chain joins TRBV30 and TRBJ2-7; D unresolved. The CDR3 runs to 14 residues. With 0 bases removed from V and 2 bases from J, the gap between germline ends came to 11 bases. CDR1 and CDR2 (germline): GTSNPN, SVGIG (reference sequence). This CDR3 is CAWSVGSGTYEQYF. CDR3 bases: TGTGCCTGGAGTGTTGGTTCAGGAACCTACGAGCAGTACTTC.

The chain uses TRBV5-4 and TRBJ1-3; the match to TRBD1 covers 9 bases. This CDR3 has 16 amino acids. The V gene end was trimmed by 4 bases and the J gene end by 2 bases; junction bases not matched to a gene: 7. Germline CDR1 and CDR2: SGHNT and YYREEE (reference sequence). The CDR3 loop reads CASSRAGDRAGNTIYF. The CDR3 DNA reads as TGTGCCAGCAGCCGGGCTGGGGACAGGGCTGGAAACACCATATATTTT. Filled out from reference TRBV5-4 and TRBJ1-3, the complete variable domain reads ETGVTQSPTHLIKTRGQQVTLRCSSQSGHNTVSWYQQALGQGPQFIFQYYREEENGRGNFPPRFSGLQFPNYSSELNVNALELDDSALYLCASSRAGDRAGNTIYFGEGSWLTVV.